These 2 T cell receptor beta chains were all obtained from the same sample, sequenced in a study of regulatory T cells in long-lasting Graves disease. Arm-PCR of CDR3 regions with iRepertoire HTBI primers generated TCR beta libraries. TCRdb redid the calling of the multiplex PCR reads with MiXCR, one entry per CDR3 protein. The sample lists about 370,000 distinct CDR3 sequences, 15% to 17% occurring once. Time point defined: newly diagnosed GD, antithyroid drugs for less than 3 months. Construction of the TCR library relied on RNA isolated from PBMCs. Sequencing was performed on peripheral blood mononuclear cells (PBMCs), taken at new diagnosis, from a patient treated with antithyroid drugs. These receptors all come from a female donor with Graves disease.

This clonotype was seen many times. This chain connects TRBV11-1 to TRBJ2-1, with D unclear. With 2 bases removed from V and 9 bases from J, the gap between germline ends came to 5 bases. The germline V gene has CDR1 SGHAT and CDR2 FQDESV (reference sequence). The CDR3 sequence is 11 residues long. The CDR3 bases are TGTGCCAGCAGCTTAAGGCGTGAGCAGTTCTTC. Its translation: CASSLRREQFF.

This clonotype was counted ten times or more. V usage is TRBV11-2 and J usage is TRBJ2-3; 7 bases agree with TRBD2. The CDR3 has 17 residues. V lost 5 bases, J lost 5 bases, and 16 bases stayed unmatched. From germline, CDR1 is SGHAT and CDR2 FQNNGV. The CDR3 spells CASSNPSSGWPEDTQYF. The CDR3 DNA sequence: TGTGCCAGCAGCAACCCTTCTAGCGGCTGGCCAGAAGATACGCAGTATTTT.